This T cell receptor (beta chain) was retrieved from a study of T cell responses to AZD1222 COVID-19 vaccine. This clone was seen just once. Its antigen is still unknown. Study results and caveats: Following two doses of AZD1222, Spike-specific TCR breadth and depth rose. Without day 14 samples, only post-peak T cell repertoires were studied.

Method: immunoSEQ multiplex PCR; TCRdb's copy keeps in-frame clones and lacks some. The sample consists of 130,000 or so clones, around 94% of them appearing once. CDR1 and CDR2 (germline): MNHEY, SVGAGI. Between the trimmed V and J ends, which lost 7 bases and 0 bases, there was a span of 15 bases. The length of the CDR3 is 15 residues. The sequenced sample was peripheral blood, obtained on day 0 of AZD1222 vaccination. The gene calls are TRBV6-5 and TRBJ1-1; D is possibly TRBD1 (6 bases). The origin of this receptor is an adult in good health. The CDR3 protein is CASNTGWSMNTEAFF. The CDR3 nucleotides are TGTGCCAGCAATACAGGGTGGTCTATGAACACTGAAGCTTTCTTT.